The entry below gives a single T cell receptor (beta chain) sequence along with its context. Its antigen is unidentified. These data originate in a study of Ad26.COV2.S vaccination and SARS-CoV-2 variants. Sample treatment: roughly 19 received Ad26.COV2.S at low or high dose, single or two shots; about 5 received placebo; per-sample allocation not given. Material that was analyzed had been drawn on day 63 after the first vaccine or placebo injection. Vaccination employed an Ad26 vector expressing the Wuhan-strain SARS-CoV-2 spike. Overall study results and limits: Substantial post-vaccination breadth of spike-specific CD8+ and CD4+ T cell responses was reported.

Some clones are missing from TCRdb's copy, which holds only in-frame ones; the method was immunoSEQ multiplex PCR. This sample carries hundreds of thousands of clones, about 92% of them seen once, and the ten largest clones take 1.5% to 2%. V dropped 5 bases and J dropped 3 bases, with 23 bases sitting between them. The CDR3 runs to 17 residues. Germline CDR1 reads GTSNPN; CDR2 reads SVGIG (reference sequence). This clonotype was obtained from a person aged 18-60 years who received the Ad26.COV2.S COVID-19 vaccine or a placebo. This sequence joins TRBV30 and TRBJ2-1; the D gene could be TRBD1 or TRBD2 (5 bases each). The sample in question was peripheral blood, obtained in a trial of Ad26.COV2.S vaccine versus placebo. The DNA for the CDR3 is TGTGCCTGGGCTAGGGTAATAGCCGGGGCGGGCTACAATGAGCAGTTCTTC. The encoded protein is CAWARVIAGAGYNEQFF.